Listed here are 5 T cell receptor beta chains from one sample, sequenced in a study of blood T cell repertoires in COVID-19. Clones were read by immunoSEQ multiplex PCR, and TCRdb kept only the in-frame ones, dropping some. Of under 200,000 clones listed, about 90% are singletons. Sequenced sample: PBMCs or T cells enriched from blood (not recorded which). The receptor set was obtained from a woman between 45 and 60 years old who had recovered from COVID-19.

The gene calls are TRBV7-9 and TRBJ1-3; D perhaps matches TRBD1 (6 bases). Germline loops: CDR1 SEHNR, CDR2 FQNEAQ (reference sequence). V was pared by 3 bases and J by 3 bases, with 6 bases between. The length of the CDR3 is 13 residues. Here the CDR3 reads CASSFRGGNTIYF. The CDR3 DNA reads TGTGCCAGCAGCTTCAGGGGTGGAAACACCATATATTTT.

V gene TRBV7-2 combines with J gene TRBJ1-2; tentative D call: TRBD1 (6 bases). The CDR3 loop spans 16 amino acids. Germline loops: CDR1 SGHTA, CDR2 FQGNSA. With 3 bases removed from V and 4 bases from J, the gap between germline ends came to 18 bases. CDR3 sequence: CASSFRPGELGYGYTF. The CDR3 nucleotides read TGTGCCAGCAGCTTTCGACCAGGGGAATTAGGCTATGGCTACACCTTC.

CDR3 DNA: TGTGCCAGCAGTGACCGACAGGGGCCCTACGAGCAGTACTTC. It specifies CASSDRQGPYEQYF. The V and J genes are TRBV2 and TRBJ2-7, with 8 bases fitting TRBD1. The CDR3 loop spans 14 amino acids. Germline assignment: CDR1 SNHLY and CDR2 FYNNEI. With 3 bases clipped from V and 2 bases from J, the junction kept 3 bases outside the gene matches.

This clone turned up a few times. CDR3 sequence (DNA): TGCGCCAGCAGCTTGGAAGGCGGAGGGCAGACCCAGTACTTC. This sequence encodes CASSLEGGGQTQYF. This chain joins TRBV5-1 and TRBJ2-5; TRBD2 might be the D (6 bases). The CDR3 totals 14 residues. In germline, CDR1 is SGHRS, CDR2 YFSETQ. V was clipped by 0 bases and J by 6 bases, with 12 bases between them.

CDR3 loop: CASSGLDITGELFF. The CDR3 nucleotides read TGTGCCAGCAGCGGACTAGACATCACCGGGGAGCTGTTTTTT. The rearrangement uses TRBV25-1 and TRBJ2-2; 7 positions match TRBD2. The CDR3 runs to 14 residues. V lost 6 bases to trimming and J lost 4 bases; unmatched junction nucleotides: 5. Germline values: CDR1 MGHDK, CDR2 SYGVNS.